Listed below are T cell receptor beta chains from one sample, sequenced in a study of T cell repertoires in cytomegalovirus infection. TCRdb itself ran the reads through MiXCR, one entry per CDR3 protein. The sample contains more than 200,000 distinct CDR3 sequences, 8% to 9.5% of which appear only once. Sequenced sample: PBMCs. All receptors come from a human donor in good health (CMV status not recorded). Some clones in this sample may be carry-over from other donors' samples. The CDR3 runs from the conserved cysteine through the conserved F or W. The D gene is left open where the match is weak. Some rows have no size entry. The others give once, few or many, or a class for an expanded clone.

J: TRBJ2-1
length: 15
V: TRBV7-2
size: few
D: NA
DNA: TGTGCCAGCAGCTTCCACTTACCCGGGGGTGCGGAGCAGTTCTTC
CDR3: CASSFHLPGGAEQFF

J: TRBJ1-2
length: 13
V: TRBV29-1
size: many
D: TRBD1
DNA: TGCAGCGTTTGGACAGGGATGCTTGGTGGCTACACCTTC
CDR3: CSVWTGMLGGYTF

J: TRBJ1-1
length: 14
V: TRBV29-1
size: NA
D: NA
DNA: TGCAGCGTTGAGGGGTTCGTGGGAAACACTGAAGCTTTCTTT
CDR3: CSVEGFVGNTEAFF

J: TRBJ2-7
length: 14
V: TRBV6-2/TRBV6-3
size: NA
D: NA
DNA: TGTGCCAGCAGTGCGTCCGGGGCGCGATACGAGCAGTACTTC
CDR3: CASSASGARYEQYF

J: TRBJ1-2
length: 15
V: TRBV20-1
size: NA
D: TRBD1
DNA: TGCAGTGCCCCACCCCAGGGGGCGAACGACTATGGCTACACCTTC
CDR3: CSAPPQGANDYGYTF

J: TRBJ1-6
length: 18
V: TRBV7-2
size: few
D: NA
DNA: TGTGCCAGCAGCTCCGGGACGGTGCGAAGCTCCTATAATTCACCCCTCCACTTT
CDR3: CASSSGTVRSSYNSPLHF

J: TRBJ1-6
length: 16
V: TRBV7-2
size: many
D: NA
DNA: TGTGCCAGCAGCTTAGTCTGGGCAGGGGTAAATTCACCCCTCCACTTT
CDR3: CASSLVWAGVNSPLHF

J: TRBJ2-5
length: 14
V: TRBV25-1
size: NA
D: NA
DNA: TGTGCCAGCAGTGAATATCGAGGGTCAGAGACCCAGTACTTC
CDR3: CASSEYRGSETQYF

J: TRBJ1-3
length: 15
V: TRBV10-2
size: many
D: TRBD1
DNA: TGCGCCAGCAGCCAGGACAGGAACTCTGGAAACACCATATATTTT
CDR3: CASSQDRNSGNTIYF

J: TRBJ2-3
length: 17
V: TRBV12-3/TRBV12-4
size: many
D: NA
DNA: TGTGCCAGCAGTTTATTCAGGGGGGGGGGAAGCACAGATACGCAGTATTTT
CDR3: CASSLFRGGGSTDTQYF

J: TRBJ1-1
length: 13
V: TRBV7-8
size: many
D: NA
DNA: TGTGCCAGCAGCTTTGCTGGGAGCACTGAAGCTTTCTTT
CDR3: CASSFAGSTEAFF

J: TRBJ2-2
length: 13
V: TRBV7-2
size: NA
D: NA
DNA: TGTGCCAGCAGCGACTTTGCTACCGGGGAGCTGTTTTTT
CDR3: CASSDFATGELFF

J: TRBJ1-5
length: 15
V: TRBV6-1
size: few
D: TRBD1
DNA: TGTGCCAGCATTCCGGGACAGGGGTGGGATAAGTCCCAGCATTTT
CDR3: CASIPGQGWDKSQHF

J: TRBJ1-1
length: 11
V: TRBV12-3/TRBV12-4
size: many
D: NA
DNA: TGTGCCAGCAGTTTCCGGGAAGAAGCTTTCTTT
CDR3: CASSFREEAFF

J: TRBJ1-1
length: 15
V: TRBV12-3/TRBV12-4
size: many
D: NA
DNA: TGTGCCAGCAGTTTAGTCCAAGGGGGGAGCACTGAAGCTTTCTTT
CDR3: CASSLVQGGSTEAFF

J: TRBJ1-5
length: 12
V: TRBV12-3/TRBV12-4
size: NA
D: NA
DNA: TGTGCCAGCAGTGACCCGGGTCAGCCCCAGCATTTT
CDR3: CASSDPGQPQHF

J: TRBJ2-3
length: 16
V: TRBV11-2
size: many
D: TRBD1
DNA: TGTGCCAGCAGCGGGAAAAGGGGGCCGGGGACAGATACGCAGTATTTT
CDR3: CASSGKRGPGTDTQYF

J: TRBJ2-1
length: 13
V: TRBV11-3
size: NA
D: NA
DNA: TGTGCCAGCAGCTTAGCCCCCGGGAGTGAGCAGTTCTTC
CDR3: CASSLAPGSEQFF

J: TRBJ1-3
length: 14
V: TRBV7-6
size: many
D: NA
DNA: TGTGCCAGCAGCAATGCAATCACTGGAAACACCATATATTTT
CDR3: CASSNAITGNTIYF

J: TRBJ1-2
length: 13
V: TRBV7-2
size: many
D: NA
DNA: TGTGCCAGCAGCTCCATTATAGTCCCCGGCTACACCTTC
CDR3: CASSSIIVPGYTF

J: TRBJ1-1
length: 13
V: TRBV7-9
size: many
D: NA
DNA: TGTGCCAGCAGCCCACAGGGAAACACTGAAGCTTTCTTT
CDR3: CASSPQGNTEAFF

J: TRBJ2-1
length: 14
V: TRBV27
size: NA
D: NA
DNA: TGTGCCAGCAGTATAGCCCACGCCCGCGGAGAGCAGTTCTTC
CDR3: CASSIAHARGEQFF

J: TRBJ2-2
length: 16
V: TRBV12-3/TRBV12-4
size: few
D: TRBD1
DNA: TGTGCCAGCACCAAGACAGGGGGCAAAGGCACCGGGGAGCTGTTTTTT
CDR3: CASTKTGGKGTGELFF

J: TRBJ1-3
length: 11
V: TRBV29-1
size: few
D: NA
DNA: TGCAGCGTTGAAATGGGAAACACCATATATTTT
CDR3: CSVEMGNTIYF

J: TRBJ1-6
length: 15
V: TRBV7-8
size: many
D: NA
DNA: TGTGCCAGCAGCTTAGTCGGCAGACTTAATTCACCCCTCCACTTT
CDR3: CASSLVGRLNSPLHF

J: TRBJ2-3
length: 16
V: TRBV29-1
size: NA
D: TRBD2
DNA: TGCAGCGTTGAAGCGCTAGCGGAAGCTGGCACAGATACGCAGTATTTT
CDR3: CSVEALAEAGTDTQYF

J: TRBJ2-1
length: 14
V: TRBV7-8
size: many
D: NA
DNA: TGTGCCAGCAGCTTAGATCTGGGGCCCGGTGAGCAGTTCTTC
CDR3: CASSLDLGPGEQFF

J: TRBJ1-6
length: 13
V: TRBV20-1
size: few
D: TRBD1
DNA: TGCAGTGCTATAGGACAGGGTGGATCACCCCTCCACTTT
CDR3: CSAIGQGGSPLHF

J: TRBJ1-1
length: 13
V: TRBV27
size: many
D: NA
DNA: TGTGCCAGCCGGACCGGGATCCACACTGAAGCTTTCTTT
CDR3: CASRTGIHTEAFF

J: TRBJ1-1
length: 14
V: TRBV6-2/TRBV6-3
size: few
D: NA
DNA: TGTGCCAGCAGGCAGGGACTGTGGAACACTGAAGCTTTCTTT
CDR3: CASRQGLWNTEAFF

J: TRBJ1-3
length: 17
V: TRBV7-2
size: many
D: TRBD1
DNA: TGTGCCAGCAGCTTAGGATCAGGGGGGACCTCTGGAAACACCATATATTTT
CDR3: CASSLGSGGTSGNTIYF

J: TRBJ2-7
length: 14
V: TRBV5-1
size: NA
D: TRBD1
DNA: TGCGCCAGCAGCTGGGACAGGGGTTGGGACGAGCAGTACTTC
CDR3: CASSWDRGWDEQYF

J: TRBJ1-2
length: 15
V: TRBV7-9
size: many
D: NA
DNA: TGTGCCAGCAGCTTAGCCCCCGGCTTCGGCTATGGCTACACCTTC
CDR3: CASSLAPGFGYGYTF

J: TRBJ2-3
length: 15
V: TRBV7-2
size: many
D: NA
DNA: TGTGCCAGCAGCTTATCCGGGACTTACACAGATACGCAGTATTTT
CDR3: CASSLSGTYTDTQYF

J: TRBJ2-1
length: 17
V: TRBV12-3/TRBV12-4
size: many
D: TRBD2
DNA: TGTGCCAGCAGTGGGCCCGGGACTAGCGGGGCGAGGGATGAGCAGTTCTTC
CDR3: CASSGPGTSGARDEQFF

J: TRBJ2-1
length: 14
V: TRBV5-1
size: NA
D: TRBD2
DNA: TGCGCCAGCAGGCGGGGGACGGGGTACAATGAGCAGTTCTTC
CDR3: CASRRGTGYNEQFF

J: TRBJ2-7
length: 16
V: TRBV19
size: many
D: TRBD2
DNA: TGTGCCAGTAGTATTATCTCCGCTAGCGGGAGATACGAGCAGTACTTC
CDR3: CASSIISASGRYEQYF

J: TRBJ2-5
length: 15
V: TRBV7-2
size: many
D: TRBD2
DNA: TGTGCCAGCAGCTTAGGGGCGGGGGGGGTCATGACCCAGTACTTC
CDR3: CASSLGAGGVMTQYF

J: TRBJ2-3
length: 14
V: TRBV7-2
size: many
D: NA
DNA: TGTGCCAGCAGCTTGAGAAGTAGCACAGATACGCAGTATTTT
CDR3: CASSLRSSTDTQYF

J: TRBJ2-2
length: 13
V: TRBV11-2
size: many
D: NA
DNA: TGTGCCACCGGACAGTGGAACACCGGGGAGCTGTTTTTT
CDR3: CATGQWNTGELFF

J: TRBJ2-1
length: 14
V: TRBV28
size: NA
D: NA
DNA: TGTGCCAGCAGTTTAAGTGGGTCCTACAATGAGCAGTTCTTC
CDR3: CASSLSGSYNEQFF

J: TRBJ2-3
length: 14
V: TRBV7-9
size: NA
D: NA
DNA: TGTGCCAGCAGCTCCCGCTCTGCCCCAGATACGCAGTATTTT
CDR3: CASSSRSAPDTQYF

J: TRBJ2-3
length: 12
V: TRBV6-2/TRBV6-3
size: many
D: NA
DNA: TGTGCCAGCAGTTACCCCGAAGATACGCAGTATTTT
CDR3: CASSYPEDTQYF

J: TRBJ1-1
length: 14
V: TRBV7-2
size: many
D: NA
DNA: TGTGCCAGCAGTTTTCCTGGAAGTCGTCTGAGGGCTTTCTTT
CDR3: CASSFPGSRLRAFF

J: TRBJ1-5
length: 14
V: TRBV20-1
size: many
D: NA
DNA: TGCAGTGCTAGCTCTGGGGCAGAGAATCAGCCCCAGCATTTT
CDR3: CSASSGAENQPQHF

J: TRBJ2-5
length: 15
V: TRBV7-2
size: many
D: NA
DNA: TGTGCCAGCAACTCCCCGGGGCTAGCCCAAGAGACCCAGTACTTC
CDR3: CASNSPGLAQETQYF

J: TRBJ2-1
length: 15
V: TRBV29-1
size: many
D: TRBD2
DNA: TGCAGCGTTGAAAGGACTAGCGGCACCTACAATGAGCAGTTCTTC
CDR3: CSVERTSGTYNEQFF

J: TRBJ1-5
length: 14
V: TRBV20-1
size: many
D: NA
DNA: TGCAGTGCTAAGAATCTACTTAGCAATCAGCCCCAGCATTTT
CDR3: CSAKNLLSNQPQHF

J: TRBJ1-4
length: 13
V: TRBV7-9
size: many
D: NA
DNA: TGTGCCAGCAGGGGGGATGGGAATGAAAAACTGTTTTTT
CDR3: CASRGDGNEKLFF

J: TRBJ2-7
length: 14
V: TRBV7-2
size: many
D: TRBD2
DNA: TGTGCCAGCAGCCGACTAGCGGGGAACTACGAGCAGTACTTC
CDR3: CASSRLAGNYEQYF

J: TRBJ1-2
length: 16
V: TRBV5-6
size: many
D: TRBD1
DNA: TGTGCCAGCAGCTTGGGACAGGGGGTCGGTAACTATGGCTACACCTTC
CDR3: CASSLGQGVGNYGYTF

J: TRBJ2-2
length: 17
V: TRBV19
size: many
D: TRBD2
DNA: TGTGCCAGTAGTATCTATTCTAGCGGGAGGGCCGCCGGGGAGCTGTTTTTT
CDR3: CASSIYSSGRAAGELFF

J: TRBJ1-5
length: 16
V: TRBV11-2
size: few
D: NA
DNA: TGTGCCAGCAGCTCACAAATCCGACTTAGCAATCAGCCCCAGCATTTT
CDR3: CASSSQIRLSNQPQHF

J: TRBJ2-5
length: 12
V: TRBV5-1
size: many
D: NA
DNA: TGCGCCAGCAGCTTGGCTATGGAGACCCAGTACTTC
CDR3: CASSLAMETQYF

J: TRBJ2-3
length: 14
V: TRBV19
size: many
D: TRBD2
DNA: TGTGCCAGTAGACCGGGACTAGGCACAGATACGCAGTATTTT
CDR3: CASRPGLGTDTQYF